This T cell receptor beta chain was recorded in a study of CD4+ T cells in melanoma. Study-level results: Neoantigen-specific CD4+ T cells in melanoma reportedly had diverse differentiation states. CD8+ T cell, macrophage and B cell function reportedly correlated with neoantigen-specific CD4+ T cells.

Libraries were prepared by immunoSEQ multiplex PCR; TCRdb keeps only in-frame clonotypes and omits some of them. The data show around 50,000 clones, roughly 89% seen once. Notes on this clone: Its antigen is not identified.

Germline loops: CDR1 SGHDT, CDR2 YYEEEE. The CDR3 has 13 residues. V was pared by 4 bases and J by 7 bases, with 14 bases between. This TCR was recovered from a human donor with melanoma. The sequencing input was peripheral blood. This chain joins TRBV5-6 and TRBJ1-1; D not resolved. The CDR3 DNA reads TGTGCCAGCAGCAACGCAGGTCCCAGTGAAGCTTTCTTT. This translates into CASSNAGPSEAFF.